These 2 T cell receptor beta chains were sequenced from one sample in a study of siplizumab effects on memory and regulatory T cells. Clones were read by immunoSEQ multiplex PCR, and TCRdb kept only the in-frame ones, dropping some. This sample yields some 100,000 clones, of which roughly 95% are seen a single time; around 0.16% belongs to the top ten. Sequencing used non-Treg CD4+ T cells sorted from blood. These receptors were collected from a human donor in good health.

The chain recombines TRBV5-1 with TRBJ2-5, with 7 bases matching TRBD1. Germline lookup yields CDR1 SGHRS and CDR2 YFSETQ. V gave up 6 bases and J gave up 1 base; unmatched junction bases: 6. The CDR3 consists of 14 residues. CDR3 sequence (DNA): TGCGCCAGCACCGTGGGACAGTCCCAAGAGACCCAGTACTTC. Its translation is CASTVGQSQETQYF. Variable domain in full (rest from reference TRBV5-1 and TRBJ2-5): KAGVTQTPRYLIKTRGQQVTLSCSPISGHRSVSWYQQTPGQGLQFLFEYFSETQRNKGNFPGRFSGRQFSNSRSEMNVSTLELGDSALYLCASTVGQSQETQYFGPGTRLLVL.

About this clone itself: This specimen includes other DNA sequences encoding the same CDR3. This chain joins TRBV6-4 and TRBJ1-1; weak D call: TRBD1 (6 bases). This CDR3 is 14 amino acids long. Germline loops: CDR1 MRHNA, CDR2 SNTAGT. V dropped 6 bases and J dropped 3 bases, with 14 bases sitting between them. The CDR3 region is CASRAQGWDTEAFF. As DNA, the CDR3 is TGTGCCAGCAGAGCTCAGGGGTGGGACACTGAAGCTTTCTTT.